The 17 T cell receptor beta chains presented below share a single source sample, sequenced in a study of cytomegalovirus exposure and HLA in healthy donors. Clones were sequenced by immunoSEQ multiplex PCR, and TCRdb holds only the in-frame ones, with some missing. Altogether around 350,000 clones are present, roughly 89% being singletons, with the ten largest covering approximately 0.86%. Material: PBMCs. All receptors derive from a woman between 18 and 30 years old in good health and CMV-seronegative.

V is TRBV27 and J is TRBJ1-2; D is ambiguous. Germline-derived CDR1 and CDR2 are MNHEY and SMNVEV (reference sequence). V was pared by 2 bases and J by 6 bases, with 7 bases between. The CDR3 is made up of 12 amino acids. The CDR3 region is CASSLGGNGYTF. The CDR3 DNA follows: TGTGCCAGCAGTTTAGGAGGAAATGGCTACACCTTC.

V gene TRBV5-8 combines with J gene TRBJ2-5; D ambiguous. Germline V gives CDR1 SGHTS, CDR2 YDEGEE. CDR3 length: 14 residues. The ends were cut back, 0 bases at V and 4 bases at J, with 10 bases in the middle. CDR3 coding DNA: TGTGCCAGCAGCTTGGTACCCTATGGAGAGACCCAGTACTTC. Amino acid sequence: CASSLVPYGETQYF. Using reference TRBV5-8 and TRBJ2-5 for the parts outside the CDR3, the full variable domain is EAGVTQSPTHLIKTRGQQATLRCSPISGHTSVYWYQQALGLGLQFLLWYDEGEERNRGNFPPRFSGRQFPNYSSELNVNALELEDSALYLCASSLVPYGETQYFGPGTRLLVL.

The chain carries TRBV5-1 and TRBJ2-1, with D unclear. Germline V gene data show CDR1 as SGHRS and CDR2 as YFSETQ. V was pared by 1 base and J by 10 bases, with 18 bases between. The CDR3 loop spans 15 amino acids. The CDR3 nucleotides are TGCGCCAGCAGCTTGTCGGGTGCAACCGGCAGCGAGCAGTTCTTC. This translates into CASSLSGATGSEQFF.

This chain links TRBV27 with TRBJ2-1, with TRBD1 identical over 8 bases. The CDR3 totals 14 residues. With V trimmed by 5 bases and J by 8 bases, 8 bases remained unmatched. CDR1 and CDR2 (germline): MNHEY, SMNVEV (reference sequence). The CDR3 is CASSGMDRVYEQFF. CDR3 coding DNA: TGTGCCAGCAGTGGCATGGACAGGGTATATGAGCAGTTCTTC.

The J gene is TRBJ1-2, the V gene TRBV11-2, with D perhaps matching TRBD1 (5 bases). The CDR3 spans 17 residues. Looked up from germline, CDR1 is SGHAT and CDR2 is FQNNGV. V was shortened by 4 bases and J by 6 bases, with 24 bases between the two germline ends. The CDR3 sequence: CASSYGQAGFAADGYTF. The CDR3 DNA follows: TGTGCCAGCAGCTATGGACAAGCAGGGTTTGCGGCCGATGGCTACACCTTC. The entire variable domain, with the rest obtained from reference TRBV11-2 and TRBJ1-2, is as follows: EAGVAQSPRYKIIEKRQSVAFWCNPISGHATLYWYQQILGQGPKLLIQFQNNGVVDDSQLPKDRFSAERLKGVDSTLKIQPAKLEDSAVYLCASSYGQAGFAADGYTFGSGTRLTVV.

This clone was seen more than once but under ten times. This rearrangement joins TRBV4-1 to TRBJ2-7, with D tentatively TRBD2 (5 bases). From germline, CDR1 is MGHRA and CDR2 YSYEKL. The CDR3 consists of 17 residues. The V end lost 3 bases, the J end lost 0 bases, and 18 bases lay between the germline ends. CDR3 coding DNA: TGCGCCAGCAGCCAGACGCCGGGGATAACTAGCTCCTACGAGCAGTACTTC. As protein: CASSQTPGITSSYEQYF.

The rearrangement links TRBV29-1 to TRBJ2-3; TRBD2 might be the D (5 bases). From germline, CDR1 is SQVTM and CDR2 ANQGSEA. The CDR3 is 14 residues long. V shed 2 bases and J shed 0 bases, with 9 bases lying between them. CDR3 sequence: CSVERGVSTDTQYF. Here the CDR3 DNA reads TGCAGCGTTGAACGGGGAGTTAGCACAGATACGCAGTATTTT.

The CDR3 reads CASSEGPGYTF. Written as DNA, the CDR3 is TGTGCCAGCAGTGAAGGTCCGGGCTACACCTTC. The V call is TRBV6-1, the J call TRBJ1-2; D unresolved. Germline V lookup: CDR1 MNHNS, CDR2 SASEGT. The CDR3 loop spans 11 amino acids. The V end lost 1 base, the J end lost 8 bases, and 5 bases lay between the germline ends.

The chain recombines TRBV11-1 with TRBJ1-1; D is uncertain. V shed 2 bases and J shed 10 bases, with 17 bases lying between them. Germline CDR1 reads SGHAT; CDR2 reads FQDESV (reference sequence). The CDR3 covers 14 residues. The chain's CDR3 is CASSLTPLRDGAFF. CDR3 bases: TGTGCCAGCAGCTTAACTCCTTTACGGGATGGAGCTTTCTTT.

J is TRBJ2-7 and V is TRBV6-1; 8 nucleotides match TRBD2. J gave up 3 bases and V 7 bases, and 8 bases lay outside the gene matches. CDR1 and CDR2 from the germline V gene are MNHNS and SASEGT. The CDR3 contains 14 residues. CDR3 region: CASMGAGGFYEQYF. As DNA, the CDR3 is TGTGCCAGCATGGGGGCGGGGGGTTTCTACGAGCAGTACTTC.

The chain is built from TRBV15 and TRBJ2-3; a weak D match, TRBD1 (6 bases). This CDR3 contains 14 residues. Germline-derived CDR1 and CDR2 are LNHNV and YYDKDF (reference sequence). V dropped 1 base and J dropped 10 bases, with 15 bases sitting between them. This chain's CDR3 is CATSRGAGVLSQYF. The CDR3 DNA reads as TGTGCCACCAGCAGAGGGGCAGGGGTCCTGTCGCAGTATTTT.

This clone was recorded at least ten times. V usage is TRBV4-2 and J usage is TRBJ1-2; perhaps TRBD1 as D (6 bases). The CDR3 runs to 14 residues. Between the trimmed V and J ends, which lost 0 bases and 7 bases, there was a span of 12 bases. The V gene's germline CDR1 is LGHNA and CDR2 YNFKEQ. The CDR3 region has the DNA TGTGCCAGCAGCCAAGAACAGGGACGAGGTGGCTACACCTTC. This translates into CASSQEQGRGGYTF.

The chain joins TRBV14 to TRBJ2-7; D call uncertain. This CDR3 comprises 13 residues. Trimming took off 6 bases at V and 5 bases at J, with 14 bases between the two ends. Germline V CDR1 and CDR2: SGHDN, FVKESK. CDR3 sequence: CASSDNMADEQYF. CDR3 bases: TGTGCCAGCAGTGACAATATGGCCGACGAGCAGTACTTC.

This clone was counted a few times. The V and J genes are TRBV7-9 and TRBJ1-4; D perhaps matches TRBD1 (6 bases). In germline, CDR1 is SEHNR, CDR2 FQNEAQ (reference sequence). Trimming shortened V by 5 bases and J by 0 bases, and 10 bases separated the two germline ends. The CDR3 runs 15 residues. The CDR3 coding sequence is TGTGCCAGCAGCCTGGGGACAACAACTAATGAAAAACTGTTTTTT. This gives the protein CASSLGTTTNEKLFF.

The chain joins TRBV4-2 to TRBJ1-2; D perhaps matches TRBD1 (6 bases). V was clipped by 0 bases and J by 7 bases, with 15 bases between them. This CDR3 comprises 15 residues. Germline CDR1 reads LGHNA; CDR2 reads YNFKEQ. CDR3 coding DNA: TGTGCCAGCAGCCAAGATCCCTCAGGGGAAGGTGGCTACACCTTC. Translating it yields CASSQDPSGEGGYTF.

On this clone: The same CDR3 is also encoded by other DNA sequences in this sample. This chain uses TRBV27 with TRBJ1-2, with 9 bases that match TRBD1. The germline V gene encodes CDR1 MNHEY and CDR2 SMNVEV (reference sequence). Losses at the gene ends were 3 bases for V and 2 bases for J; bases not matched to a gene: 1. This CDR3 is 14 amino acids long. CDR3 in DNA: TGTGCCAGCAGTTTGACAGGGGGGAACTATGGCTACACCTTC. Translation: CASSLTGGNYGYTF.

J is TRBJ1-5 and V is TRBV27; D is unclear. This CDR3 region has 15 residues. Germline CDR1 is MNHEY and CDR2 is SMNVEV (reference sequence). Trimming took off 5 bases at V and 4 bases at J, with 15 bases between the two ends. The CDR3 spells CASSDTVEGNQPQHF. The DNA of the CDR3 is TGTGCCAGCAGTGACACAGTGGAAGGAAATCAGCCCCAGCATTTT.